The 9 T cell receptor beta chains listed next were all sequenced from one sample in a study of beta chain features in type 1 diabetes. Sequencing targeted expressed TCRB transcripts, as all isolated RNA had been reverse transcribed. Assay: immunoSEQ multiplex PCR; the TCRdb copy retains only in-frame clones and omits some. The data hold about 900,000 clones, with 15% to 20% observed a single time. The sequencing input was naive CD4+ T cells from blood. Every receptor here comes from a woman aged 18-35 years in good health.

The chain recombines TRBV7-6 with TRBJ2-7, with D tentatively TRBD1 or TRBD2 (5 bases each). Looked up from germline, CDR1 is SGHVS and CDR2 is FNYEAQ. V was shortened by 5 bases and J by 4 bases, with 18 bases between the two germline ends. This CDR3 is 15 amino acids long. The CDR3 is CASSPRSRGAYEQYF. The CDR3 region has the DNA TGTGCCAGCAGCCCGAGGTCGCGAGGGGCATACGAGCAGTACTTC.

This clone occurred a few times. The rearrangement links TRBV18 to TRBJ2-3; D remains unclear. Germline V gene data show CDR1 as KGHSH and CDR2 as LQKENI. Trimming shortened V by 2 bases and J by 5 bases, and 11 bases separated the two germline ends. This CDR3 is built from 14 residues. CDR3 region: CASSPISLQDTQYF. The CDR3 nucleotides are TGTGCCAGCTCACCAATCTCCCTCCAAGATACGCAGTATTTT.

The chain uses TRBV29-1 and TRBJ2-3; possibly TRBD1 for D (5 bases). Germline CDR1 reads SQVTM; CDR2 reads ANQGSEA. The CDR3 contains 12 residues. The V end was cut by 7 bases, the J end by 5 bases, with 13 bases between. DNA of the CDR3: TGCAGCGCCAGGCTGACAGAAGATACGCAGTATTTT. Residues: CSARLTEDTQYF.

V and J are TRBV6-5 and TRBJ2-5; 8 nucleotides line up with TRBD1. V was pared by 4 bases and J by 5 bases, with 12 bases of the junction left unmatched. The germline gives CDR1 MNHEY, CDR2 SVGAGI. CDR3 length: 16 residues. In nucleotides, the CDR3 is TGTGCCAGCAGTTCCATTGGACAGGGCGAGGGCGAGACCCAGTACTTC. Translating it yields CASSSIGQGEGETQYF.

This clone was recorded a few times. This chain links TRBV7-2 with TRBJ1-6; a possible D gene is TRBD1 (5 bases). This CDR3 has 13 residues. Looked up from germline, CDR1 is SGHTA and CDR2 is FQGNSA. Deletions cut 1 base from V and 18 bases from J, with 16 bases between. In DNA, the CDR3 is TGTGCCAGCAGCTTAGACCCAGGACAAGCTGCCCACTTT. The encoded protein is CASSLDPGQAAHF.

In its sample, this clone was seen a few times. Additional DNA sequences in this sample encode the identical CDR3. The CDR3 reads CASSLGGSQETQYF. CDR3 sequence (DNA): TGTGCCAGCAGCTTGGGTGGGTCCCAAGAGACCCAGTACTTC. The V call is TRBV5-4, the J call TRBJ2-5; no clear D. Trimming removed 0 bases at V and 1 base at J, with 7 bases between. Germline V gives CDR1 SGHNT, CDR2 YYREEE (reference sequence). The CDR3 length is 14 residues.

This clone turned up a few times. The chain has TRBV9 and TRBJ2-4; D not resolved. Looked up from germline, CDR1 is SGDLS and CDR2 is YYNGEE. V was cut by 2 bases and J by 2 bases, with 5 bases left in between. The CDR3 contains 13 residues. The CDR3 protein is CASSVGTKNIQYF. The CDR3 nucleotides read TGTGCCAGCAGCGTCGGCACCAAAAACATTCAGTACTTC.

The V and J genes are TRBV29-1 and TRBJ2-1, with 8 bases that match TRBD2. The trim removed 3 bases at V and 4 bases at J, leaving 8 bases unmatched. The CDR3 is 15 residues long. Germline lookup yields CDR1 SQVTM and CDR2 ANQGSEA. CDR3 sequence reads: CSVDVSGLAYNEQFF. The CDR3, as DNA: TGCAGCGTTGATGTCTCCGGACTAGCTTACAATGAGCAGTTCTTC.

There are a few counts of this clone. The rearrangement uses TRBV28 and TRBJ2-3, with a tentative D call TRBD2 (6 bases). V was shortened by 1 base and J by 2 bases, with 10 bases between the two germline ends. Germline V CDR1 and CDR2: MDHEN, SYDVKM. The CDR3 sequence is 15 residues long. This chain's CDR3 is CASSLSGGTTDTQYF. In DNA, the CDR3 is TGTGCCAGCAGTTTATCCGGGGGTACCACAGATACGCAGTATTTT.